This T cell receptor beta chain derives from a study of T-cell memory formation after mild COVID-19. The CDR3 runs to 13 residues. CDR1 is GTSNPN and CDR2 is SVGIG in the germline V gene (reference sequence). V gave up 2 bases and J gave up 7 bases, with 12 bases separating them. TCRdb analysed the 5' RACE reads with MiXCR anew, one entry per CDR3 protein. This sample has around 200,000 distinct CDR3 sequences, with 20% to 25% found just once. This TCR was recovered from an adult woman who had mild COVID-19 (a few samples of this study predate the infection). Cell type and time point are not known. Sequencing input: PBMCs or a T cell subset sorted from them (not recorded which). The chain employs TRBV30 and TRBJ2-1, with D perhaps matching TRBD2 (5 bases). CDR3 protein: CAWSILVRNEQFF. The CDR3 nucleotides read TGTGCCTGGAGTATACTAGTGAGAAATGAGCAGTTCTTC.